Listed below are T cell receptor beta chains from one sample, sequenced in a study of response to subunit inactivated influenza vaccine. One entry per CDR3 protein results from TCRdb running MiXCR on the RT-PCR reads. The sample gives a few hundred thousand distinct CDR3 sequences, about 15% of which show up once; 11% is in the top ten. Sequences were derived from PBMCs from blood, sampled about 11 days after vaccination. The receptors here all came from a man in his fifties or sixties who received an inactivated influenza vaccine. Each CDR3 is given without its conserved first and last residue. The order of the fields is V gene, CDR3 protein.

V: TRBV25-1
CDR3: ASSENRGVTDTQY

V: TRBV9
CDR3: ASSVEDTGELF

V: TRBV6-1
CDR3: ASSEGQGALETQY

V: TRBV5-1
CDR3: ASSFRDRGSEQY

V: TRBV7-2
CDR3: ASSLAAMDGYT

V: TRBV4-2
CDR3: ASSSQGGLVSNEQF

V: TRBV5-1
CDR3: ASSKETGVSEQY

V: TRBV20-1
CDR3: SAGGRANFGYT

V: TRBV29-1
CDR3: SVERPQPLYGYT

V: TRBV12-3/TRBV12-4
CDR3: ASRDLLKPVSEQY

V: TRBV27
CDR3: ASSTKSSNQPQH

V: TRBV4-2
CDR3: ASSQDTRAGNSPLH

V: TRBV7-9
CDR3: ASSLNHPGELF

V: TRBV10-3
CDR3: AISDGNTEAF

V: TRBV12-3/TRBV12-4
CDR3: ASSFGTSFYEQY

V: TRBV7-9
CDR3: ASSFQLNSNTGELF

V: TRBV20-1
CDR3: SARGTGIYEQY